The 4 T cell receptor beta chains listed next were all sequenced from one sample in a study of beta chain features in type 1 diabetes. Which antigens these TCRs recognize remains unknown. Expressed TCRB transcripts got sequenced, as all isolated RNA was reverse transcribed. Only in-frame clones appear in the TCRdb table, and some are missing; sequencing was by immunoSEQ multiplex PCR. The sample yields about 25,000 clones, about 45% seen once. General study findings and limits: Researchers report that Type 1 diabetes patients had moderately but significantly shorter TCRB CDR3s across all four CD4+ subsets.

Sequenced material: stem cell memory CD4+ T cells from blood. The receptor source for this set is a man aged 30-40 years with type 1 diabetes.

This sequence joins TRBV11-2 and TRBJ1-2, with D possibly matching TRBD1 (5 bases). Looked up from germline, CDR1 is SGHAT and CDR2 is FQNNGV. The CDR3 length is 12 residues. V was cut by 5 bases and J by 5 bases, with 9 bases left in between. The CDR3 is CASSPRQYGYTF. As DNA, the CDR3 is TGTGCCAGCAGCCCAAGACAGTATGGCTACACCTTC.

V and J are TRBV6-5 and TRBJ1-2, with 7 bases that match TRBD1. Trimming cost V 5 bases and J 7 bases; bases outside gene matches: 4. This CDR3 spans 12 amino acids. From germline, CDR1 is MNHEY and CDR2 SVGAGI. The CDR3 region has the DNA TGTGCCAGCAGTCCGACAGGGTCTGGCTACACCTTC. This encodes CASSPTGSGYTF.

This clone was counted only a few times. The chain has TRBV7-2 and TRBJ2-7; D gene ambiguous. V was trimmed by 7 bases and J by 0 bases, leaving 13 bases between them. The germline V gene has CDR1 SGHTA and CDR2 FQGNSA. CDR3 length equals 14 residues. The CDR3 protein is CASTLSRTSYEQYF. The CDR3 bases are TGTGCCAGCACCCTATCGAGAACCTCCTACGAGCAGTACTTC.

This clone was seen just once. Relative to the germline gene, one junction end is altered; a read error may explain this. CDR3 amino acids: CASSVAGTGIEQYF. Written as DNA, the CDR3 is TGTGCCAGCAGCGTAGCCGGGACAGGGATCGAGCAGTACTTC. The V gene is TRBV7-6, the J gene TRBJ2-7; 9 bases line up with TRBD1. The CDR3 has 14 amino acids. Germline values: CDR1 SGHVS, CDR2 FNYEAQ.